Listed here are 18 T cell receptor beta chains from one sample, sequenced in a study of identical twins' blood T cells. TCRdb analysed the 5' RACE reads with MiXCR anew, one entry per CDR3 protein. This sample carries about 1,300 distinct CDR3 sequences, over 60% of them seen once, and the ten largest clones take almost 9%. The material sequenced was PBMCs. Receptors were obtained from a woman between 18 and 55 years old in good health.

This rearrangement joins TRBV10-1 to TRBJ1-5; D unclear. The ends were cut back, 8 bases at V and 7 bases at J, with 15 bases in the middle. The CDR3 totals 13 residues. Germline V gene lookup returns CDR1 WNHNN and CDR2 SYGVQD (reference sequence). The CDR3 DNA is TGCGCCAGCTTATATCGGTCGGGCCAGCCCCAGCATTTT. Protein sequence: CASLYRSGQPQHF.

The chain joins TRBV6-2 or TRBV6-3 to TRBJ1-1; D is unclear. V was pared by 3 bases and J by 0 bases, with 11 bases between. CDR3 size: 15 residues. The germline gives CDR1 MNHEY, CDR2 SVGEGT. DNA of the CDR3: TGTGCCAGCAGTTATGGGTGGAGGCTGAACACTGAAGCTTTCTTT. Protein sequence: CASSYGWRLNTEAFF.

Note on this clonotype: Germline and junction disagree at one end, which may indicate a read error. The chain has TRBV7-7 and TRBJ2-7; tentatively, D is TRBD2 (6 bases). Germline assignment: CDR1 SSHAT and CDR2 FNYEAQ (reference sequence). The CDR3 consists of 15 residues. In nucleotides, the CDR3 is TGTGCTAGCAGCTTAGGGGCGGGAAGCTCCTACGAGCAGTACTTC. This encodes CASSLGAGSSYEQYF. The entire variable domain, with the rest obtained from reference TRBV7-7 and TRBJ2-7, is as follows: GAGVSQSPRYKVTKRGQDVTLRCDPISSHATLYWYQQALGQGPEFLTYFNYEAQPDKSGLPSDRFSAERPEGSISTLTIQRTEQRDSAMYRCASSLGAGSSYEQYFGPGTRLTVT.

V usage is TRBV5-1 and J usage is TRBJ1-4; 7 positions match TRBD1. Germline V gene sequence: CDR1 SGHRS, CDR2 YFSETQ. This CDR3 has 14 amino acids. J was trimmed by 5 bases and V by 7 bases; bases with no gene match: 8. The CDR3 loop reads CASGSGTANEKLFF. The CDR3 region has the DNA TGCGCCAGCGGATCCGGGACAGCAAATGAAAAACTGTTTTTT. The full variable domain, in which reference TRBV5-1 and TRBJ1-4 provide the parts outside the CDR3, is KAGVTQTPRYLIKTRGQQVTLSCSPISGHRSVSWYQQTPGQGLQFLFEYFSETQRNKGNFPGRFSGRQFSNSRSEMNVSTLELGDSALYLCASGSGTANEKLFFGSGTQLSVL.

This clonotype occurred a few times. The chain uses TRBV5-1 and TRBJ1-1; D ambiguous. Trimming took off 0 bases at V and 7 bases at J, with 4 bases between the two ends. This CDR3 contains 11 residues. CDR1 and CDR2 (germline): SGHRS, YFSETQ. CDR3 region: CASSLGSEAFF. CDR3 DNA sequence: TGCGCCAGCAGCTTGGGCAGTGAAGCTTTCTTT.

There are a few counts of this clonotype. The chain is built from TRBV6-2 or TRBV6-3 and TRBJ1-5, with D possibly TRBD1 on 5 matching bases. Germline V CDR1 and CDR2: MNHEY, SVGEGT. The CDR3 runs to 14 residues. Trimming pared 8 bases from V and 4 bases from J, leaving 15 bases between. DNA of the CDR3: TGTGCCAGCTCACACGGGGCAGAAAATCAGCCCCAGCATTTT. The encoded protein is CASSHGAENQPQHF.

Only a few counts were recorded for this clonotype. The V call is TRBV7-6, the J call TRBJ1-1; D gene uncertain. Germline V gene sequence: CDR1 SGHVS, CDR2 FNYEAQ. The CDR3 is 14 residues long. The germline V and J ends were trimmed by 1 base and 6 bases, with 12 bases remaining between them. In DNA form, the CDR3 reads TGTGCCAGCAGCTTAGAGTTCAAGTCCGCTGAAGCTTTCTTT. Translating it yields CASSLEFKSAEAFF.

The rearrangement joins TRBV12-3 or TRBV12-4 to TRBJ1-1; D is uncertain. There are 13 residues in the CDR3. Between the trimmed V and J ends, which lost 3 bases and 0 bases, there was a span of 5 bases. The CDR3 reads CASSFQVNTEAFF. CDR3 in DNA: TGTGCCAGCAGTTTCCAGGTGAACACTGAAGCTTTCTTT.

The gene calls are TRBV10-3 and TRBJ2-1; weak D call: TRBD2 (5 bases). Germline CDR1 and CDR2: ENHRY and SYGVKD. This CDR3 contains 14 residues. V lost 2 bases to trimming and J lost 9 bases, with 14 bases between them. This CDR3 reads CAISEGRHLFEQFF. The DNA of the CDR3 is TGTGCCATCAGTGAGGGGAGACATTTGTTTGAGCAGTTCTTC.

The rearrangement joins TRBV18 to TRBJ2-3; TRBD2 aligns across 7 bases. Germline-derived CDR1 and CDR2 are KGHSH and LQKENI. The ends lost 3 bases at V and 2 bases at J; junction bases unmatched: 5. There are 15 residues in the CDR3. CDR3 nucleotide sequence: TGTGCCAGCTCACCCCGGGAGGACTACACAGATACGCAGTATTTT. Amino acids: CASSPREDYTDTQYF. Using reference TRBV18 and TRBJ2-3 for the parts outside the CDR3, the full variable domain is NAGVMQNPRHLVRRRGQEARLRCSPMKGHSHVYWYRQLPEEGLKFMVYLQKENIIDESGMPKERFSAEFPKEGPSILRIQQVVRGDSAAYFCASSPREDYTDTQYFGPGTRLTVL.

This chain joins TRBV7-3 and TRBJ2-5, with 7 bases matching TRBD1. CDR1 and CDR2 from the germline V gene are SGHTA and FQGTGA. The CDR3 loop spans 15 amino acids. The V gene end was trimmed by 5 bases and the J gene end by 2 bases; junction bases not matched to a gene: 8. CDR3 amino acids: CASSKDRVWQETQYF. CDR3 in DNA: TGTGCCAGCAGCAAAGACAGGGTCTGGCAAGAGACCCAGTACTTC.

The chain uses TRBV14 and TRBJ1-4; TRBD1 might be the D (5 bases). Between the trimmed V and J ends, which lost 4 bases and 3 bases, there was a span of 12 bases. CDR1 is SGHDN, CDR2 FVKESK, per germline. This CDR3 region has 15 residues. The CDR3 DNA reads TGTGCCAGCAGCCGACACAGGATCCCTAATGAAAAACTGTTTTTT. The encoded protein is CASSRHRIPNEKLFF.

This clonotype was counted only a few times. J is TRBJ1-1 and V is TRBV6-5, with D perhaps TRBD1 (5 bases). Trimming removed 1 base at V and 6 bases at J, with 12 bases between. The germline V gene encodes CDR1 MNHEY and CDR2 SVGAGI. This CDR3 is built from 14 residues. CDR3 coding DNA: TGTGCCAGCAGTTACTGGAGGGGAGGAGCTGAAGCTTTCTTT. This gives the protein CASSYWRGGAEAFF.

In its sample, this clonotype was seen a few times. CDR3: CAISEKAEKLFF. In DNA, the CDR3 is TGTGCCATCAGTGAGAAGGCGGAAAAACTGTTTTTT. This sequence joins TRBV10-3 and TRBJ1-4; D is unresolved. The CDR3 runs to 12 residues. Germline CDR1 is ENHRY and CDR2 is SYGVKD. With 2 bases removed from V and 8 bases from J, the gap between germline ends came to 6 bases.

This clonotype came up a few times. The V and J genes are TRBV10-3 and TRBJ1-6, with D possibly matching TRBD1 (6 bases). The V gene's germline CDR1 is ENHRY and CDR2 SYGVKD. The CDR3 runs to 13 residues. Between the trimmed V and J ends, which lost 11 bases and 4 bases, there was a span of 12 bases. The CDR3 coding sequence is TGTGCCCACGGGGGCAGTTATAATTCACCCCTCCACTTT. Translated, it gives CAHGGSYNSPLHF.

Of note for this clonotype: Just one base apart from a much larger clone, this may be a read error. V gene TRBV30 combines with J gene TRBJ2-1; D is possibly TRBD2 (6 bases). This CDR3 contains 13 residues. Germline CDR1 GTSNPN, CDR2 SVGIG (reference sequence). The V gene lost 0 bases and the J gene lost 6 bases, with 9 bases spanning the gap. CDR3 DNA sequence: TGTGCCTGGAGTGTAGGGGACTGCAATGAGCAGTTCTTC. Translating gives CAWSVGDCNEQFF.

This chain joins TRBV6-2 or TRBV6-3 and TRBJ1-3; D unclear. This CDR3 region has 17 residues. Per germline, CDR1 MNHEY and CDR2 SVGEGT. The V end lost 0 bases, the J end lost 0 bases, and 12 bases lay between the germline ends. CDR3: CASSYSIGRASGNTIYF. The CDR3 DNA reads as TGTGCCAGCAGTTACTCGATCGGACGGGCCTCTGGAAACACCATATATTTT.

The chain links TRBV10-3 to TRBJ1-5; TRBD1 is a possible D gene (5 bases). The germline V gene encodes CDR1 ENHRY and CDR2 SYGVKD. The CDR3 totals 13 residues. V was pared by 3 bases and J by 6 bases, with 9 bases between. The CDR3 is CAISEVGGQPQHF. The DNA for the CDR3 is TGTGCCATCAGTGAAGTGGGGGGTCAGCCCCAGCATTTT.